The 24 T cell receptor beta chains below come from one sample, sequenced in a study of blood T cell repertoires in COVID-19. This table comes from immunoSEQ multiplex PCR, and its TCRdb copy is limited to in-frame clones, with some not included. The sample has 400,000 or so clones; around 87% are singletons. The material sequenced was peripheral blood. Every receptor here comes from a human donor in a cohort sampled during active COVID-19.

V gene TRBV19 combines with J gene TRBJ1-1, with 7 positions matching TRBD1. V lost 3 bases and J lost 8; bases outside the gene matches: 3. Per germline, CDR1 LNHDA and CDR2 SQIVND (reference sequence). CDR3 size: 12 residues. The chain's CDR3 is CASSMRDSEAFF. CDR3 DNA sequence: TGTGCCAGTAGTATGCGGGACAGCGAAGCTTTCTTT.

There are many counts of this clone. V is TRBV18 and J is TRBJ2-7; the D gene is possibly TRBD2 (6 bases). Trimming stripped 3 bases from V and 2 bases from J, with 11 bases between. Germline loops: CDR1 KGHSH, CDR2 LQKENI. The CDR3 extends over 14 amino acids. CDR3 sequence (DNA): TGTGCCAGCTCACCCAGAGGCGGGGCCTACGAGCAGTACTTC. Protein product: CASSPRGGAYEQYF.

This clone was counted a single time. The chain combines TRBV30 with TRBJ2-5, with 11 bases fitting TRBD1. Germline assignment: CDR1 GTSNPN and CDR2 SVGIG (reference sequence). Unmatched junction bases numbered 0, after V lost 1 base and J lost 5 bases. The CDR3 totals 13 residues. In nucleotides, the CDR3 is TGTGCCTGGAGTGGGGACAGGGGGGAGACCCAGTACTTC. It yields the protein CAWSGDRGETQYF.

J is TRBJ2-7 and V is TRBV7-8; 8 bases line up with TRBD2. Germline CDR1 SGHVS, CDR2 FQNEAQ. This CDR3 spans 17 amino acids. The CDR3 sequence is CSHYPLTRRGASYEQYF. CDR3 in DNA: TGTAGCCACTACCCCCTCACCCGGCGGGGGGCCTCCTACGAGCAGTACTTC.

A few counts support this clone. The chain is built from TRBV19 and TRBJ1-5; D is uncertain. V was clipped by 4 bases and J by 0 bases, with 10 bases between them. The V gene's germline CDR1 is LNHDA and CDR2 SQIVND (reference sequence). The length of the CDR3 is 15 residues. The CDR3 DNA sequence: TGTGCCAGTAGTAGGCTACAGCCTAGCAATCAGCCCCAGCATTTT. Its protein product is CASSRLQPSNQPQHF.

This clone was detected only once. The chain links TRBV6-6 to TRBJ2-5; 7 nucleotides agree with TRBD2. Trimming cost V 2 bases and J 5 bases; bases outside gene matches: 2. The CDR3 covers 13 residues. Germline CDR1 reads MNHNY; CDR2 reads SVGAGI (reference sequence). CDR3 coding DNA: TGTGCCAGCAGTTACACTAGCGAGGAGACCCAGTACTTC. Translation gives CASSYTSEETQYF.

This clone was counted only a few times. V is TRBV28 and J is TRBJ1-5, with TRBD1 matching over 7 bases. The V gene's germline CDR1 is MDHEN and CDR2 SYDVKM. Trimming cost V 2 bases and J 0 bases; bases outside gene matches: 7. CDR3 length: 17 residues. CDR3 sequence: CASSLGFRGYSNQPQHF. CDR3 nucleotide sequence: TGTGCCAGCAGTTTAGGGTTCAGGGGGTATAGCAATCAGCCCCAGCATTTT.

This chain links TRBV15 with TRBJ2-1; 8 bases match TRBD2. Unmatched junction bases numbered 7, after V lost 1 base and J lost 2 bases. This CDR3 contains 17 residues. Germline lookup yields CDR1 LNHNV and CDR2 YYDKDF (reference sequence). CDR3 nucleotide sequence: TGTGCCACCAGCAGAGGATTCGGCGGGGGGCCCTACAATGAGCAGTTCTTC. Translation: CATSRGFGGGPYNEQFF.

The chain joins TRBV19 to TRBJ2-7; D call uncertain. In germline, CDR1 is LNHDA, CDR2 SQIVND (reference sequence). V was shortened by 4 bases and J by 4 bases, with 17 bases between the two germline ends. CDR3 length equals 15 residues. CDR3 DNA: TGTGCCAGTAGTACTTCCGGGTCCCTCTTTTACGAGCAGTACTTC. Translating gives CASSTSGSLFYEQYF.

The V call is TRBV25-1, the J call TRBJ1-6; no clear D gene. In germline, CDR1 is MGHDK, CDR2 SYGVNS. Trimming removed 2 bases at V and 9 bases at J, with 8 bases between. The CDR3 is 13 amino acids. CDR3 sequence: CASSEGPGSPLHF. The DNA for the CDR3 is TGTGCCAGCAGTGAAGGTCCGGGTTCACCCCTCCACTTT.

V usage is TRBV12-3 or TRBV12-4 and J usage is TRBJ2-2; the match to TRBD1 covers 11 bases. The CDR3 consists of 13 residues. V shed 11 bases, J shed 7 bases, and the junction held 6 bases outside the gene matches. This CDR3 is CACRTGGRGELFF. The CDR3 DNA is TGTGCCTGCCGGACAGGGGGCCGCGGGGAGCTGTTTTTT.

The chain employs TRBV7-2 and TRBJ2-7; 7 bases line up with TRBD1. Germline-derived CDR1 and CDR2 are SGHTA and FQGNSA. The CDR3 is made up of 14 amino acids. Losses at the gene ends were 5 bases for V and 2 bases for J; bases not matched to a gene: 6. This CDR3 is CASSRSGTAYEQYF. CDR3 nucleotide sequence: TGTGCCAGCAGCCGCTCGGGGACAGCCTACGAGCAGTACTTC.

This clone was detected a few times. The chain is built from TRBV19 and TRBJ1-1; the D is unclear. From germline, CDR1 is LNHDA and CDR2 SQIVND (reference sequence). This CDR3 comprises 17 residues. Trimming took 3 bases from V and 5 from J, leaving 22 bases between them. The CDR3 DNA follows: TGTGCCAGTAGTATTCGCTCCGTTGGGATCACGGGGACTGAAGCTTTCTTT. This translates into CASSIRSVGITGTEAFF.

The V call is TRBV28, the J call TRBJ2-1; the match to TRBD1 covers 7 bases. Trimming removed 6 bases from V and 1 base from J; junction bases left unmatched: 12. Looked up from germline, CDR1 is MDHEN and CDR2 is SYDVKM. The CDR3 is 17 amino acids. Here the CDR3 reads CASSLGAETGSYNEQFF. The DNA for the CDR3 is TGTGCCAGCAGCCTCGGCGCCGAGACAGGGTCCTACAATGAGCAGTTCTTC.

The chain joins TRBV2 to TRBJ1-1; D gene ambiguous. Germline lookup yields CDR1 SNHLY and CDR2 FYNNEI. Trimming shortened V by 2 bases and J by 3 bases, and 7 bases separated the two germline ends. There are 13 residues in the CDR3. CDR3 in amino acids: CASSERDDTEAFF. Here the CDR3 DNA reads TGTGCCAGCAGTGAACGAGATGACACTGAAGCTTTCTTT.

V is TRBV12-5 and J is TRBJ2-1; TRBD1 is a possible D gene (5 bases). Deletions cut 4 bases from V and 7 bases from J, with 23 bases between. The CDR3 contains 17 residues. Germline V CDR1 and CDR2: LGHNT, FRNRAP. The CDR3: CASGSRRSQGRWNEQFF. The CDR3 DNA follows: TGTGCTAGTGGTTCCCGCCGTTCGCAGGGTCGTTGGAATGAGCAGTTCTTC.

The chain recombines TRBV19 with TRBJ1-2; 9 bases match TRBD1. The junction had 13 bases not matched to a gene; V was cut back by 6 bases and J by 8 bases. Germline CDR1 is LNHDA and CDR2 is SQIVND (reference sequence). This CDR3 is built from 15 residues. The CDR3 protein is CASRVPGQGLLGYTF. The CDR3 nucleotides are TGTGCCAGTAGGGTCCCGGGACAGGGACTTTTAGGCTACACCTTC.

The chain links TRBV5-6 to TRBJ1-6, with 7 bases fitting TRBD1. CDR3 length: 14 amino acids. CDR1 is SGHDT and CDR2 is YYEEEE in the germline V gene. V shed 4 bases, J shed 7 bases, and the junction held 5 bases outside the gene matches. CDR3 sequence (DNA): TGTGCCAGCAGCGGCCGGGACAGCAATTCACCCCTCCACTTT. Translated: CASSGRDSNSPLHF.

This clone was picked up one time. V gene TRBV7-3 combines with J gene TRBJ1-3, with a possible D match to TRBD1 (5 bases). Germline V gene lookup returns CDR1 SGHTA and CDR2 FQGTGA. V was shortened by 9 bases and J by 4 bases, with 22 bases between the two germline ends. This CDR3 region has 16 residues. This chain's CDR3 is CARSDMRQPRGNTIYF. CDR3 nucleotide sequence: TGTGCCAGGAGCGACATGAGACAGCCAAGGGGAAACACCATATATTTT. Filled out from reference TRBV7-3 and TRBJ1-3, the complete variable domain reads GAGVSQTPSNKVTEKGKYVELRCDPISGHTALYWYRQSLGQGPEFLIYFQGTGAADDSGLPNDRFFAVRPEGSVSTLKIQRTERGDSAVYLCARSDMRQPRGNTIYFGEGSWLTVV.

The rearrangement uses TRBV19 and TRBJ1-4, with 7 bases aligning to TRBD1. The CDR3 length is 15 residues. After removal of 5 bases from V and 5 bases from J, the junction contained 8 bases not matched to a gene. Germline V gene sequence: CDR1 LNHDA, CDR2 SQIVND (reference sequence). CDR3 loop: CASSHRQGPNEKLFF. The CDR3 DNA is TGTGCCAGTAGTCACCGACAGGGACCAAATGAAAAACTGTTTTTT. Drawing the rest from reference TRBV19 and TRBJ1-4, the complete variable domain is DGGITQSPKYLFRKEGQNVTLSCEQNLNHDAMYWYRQDPGQGLRLIYYSQIVNDFQKGDIAEGYSVSREKKESFPLTVTSAQKNPTAFYLCASSHRQGPNEKLFFGSGTQLSVL.

This chain connects TRBV5-8 to TRBJ1-1, with D possibly matching TRBD1 (5 bases). V gave up 4 bases and J gave up 10 bases, with 11 bases separating them. This CDR3 is 11 amino acids long. Looked up from germline, CDR1 is SGHTS and CDR2 is YDEGEE. The CDR3 here is CASSLRGRAFF. CDR3 DNA sequence: TGTGCCAGCAGCCTGCGGGGACGAGCTTTCTTT.

This chain links TRBV3-1 (or the pseudogene TRBV3-2) with TRBJ2-1; 15 bases agree with TRBD2. V shed 6 bases, J shed 7 bases, and the junction held 7 bases outside the gene matches. CDR3 length equals 16 residues. Germline CDR1 LGHDT, CDR2 YNNKEL (reference sequence). The CDR3 here is CASSRGTSGRRNEQFF. In DNA, the CDR3 is TGTGCCAGCAGTAGGGGGACTAGCGGGAGGAGGAATGAGCAGTTCTTC.

The chain links TRBV19 to TRBJ1-1; TRBD1 matches at 7 bases. The length of the CDR3 is 11 residues. Looked up from germline, CDR1 is LNHDA and CDR2 is SQIVND (reference sequence). Losses at the gene ends were 10 bases for V and 11 bases for J; bases not matched to a gene: 10. CDR3: CATVDRVRAFF. The DNA for the CDR3 is TGTGCCACCGTTGACAGGGTTAGGGCTTTCTTT. The full variable domain, in which reference TRBV19 and TRBJ1-1 provide the parts outside the CDR3, is DGGITQSPKYLFRKEGQNVTLSCEQNLNHDAMYWYRQDPGQGLRLIYYSQIVNDFQKGDIAEGYSVSREKKESFPLTVTSAQKNPTAFYLCATVDRVRAFFGQGTRLTVV.

The rearrangement joins TRBV18 to TRBJ2-1, with 10 bases lining up with TRBD1. Per the germline V gene, CDR1 is KGHSH and CDR2 is LQKENI. Trimming removed 1 base from V and 7 bases from J; junction bases left unmatched: 13. The CDR3 is 18 amino acids. CDR3 in amino acids: CASSPLRIGTGEANEQFF. Here the CDR3 DNA reads TGTGCCAGCTCACCACTACGGATTGGGACAGGGGAGGCTAATGAGCAGTTCTTC.